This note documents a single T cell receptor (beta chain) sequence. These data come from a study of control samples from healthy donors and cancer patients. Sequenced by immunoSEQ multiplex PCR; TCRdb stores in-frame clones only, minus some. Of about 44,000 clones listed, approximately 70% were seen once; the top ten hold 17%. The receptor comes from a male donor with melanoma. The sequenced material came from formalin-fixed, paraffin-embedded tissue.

The CDR3 loop reads CASSIIQTGELFF. In DNA, the CDR3 is TGTGCCAGCAGTATCATCCAAACCGGGGAGCTGTTTTTT. V and J are TRBV6-5 and TRBJ2-2; D is unclear. The CDR3 is made up of 13 amino acids. The ends were cut back, 5 bases at V and 5 bases at J, with 9 bases in the middle. The germline V gene encodes CDR1 MNHEY and CDR2 SVGAGI.